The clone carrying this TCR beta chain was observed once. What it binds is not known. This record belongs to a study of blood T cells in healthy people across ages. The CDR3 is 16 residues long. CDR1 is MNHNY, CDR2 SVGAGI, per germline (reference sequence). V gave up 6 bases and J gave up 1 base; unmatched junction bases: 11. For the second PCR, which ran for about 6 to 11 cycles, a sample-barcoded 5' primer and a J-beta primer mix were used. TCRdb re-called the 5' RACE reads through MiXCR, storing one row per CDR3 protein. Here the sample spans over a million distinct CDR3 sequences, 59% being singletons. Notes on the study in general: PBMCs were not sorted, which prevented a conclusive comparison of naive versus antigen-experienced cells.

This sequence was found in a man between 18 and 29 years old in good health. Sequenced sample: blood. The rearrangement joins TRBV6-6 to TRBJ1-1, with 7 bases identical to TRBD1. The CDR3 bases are TGTGCCAGCAGCAACAGGGGCCTCCCCGCGAACACTGAAGCTTTCTTT. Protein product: CASSNRGLPANTEAFF.